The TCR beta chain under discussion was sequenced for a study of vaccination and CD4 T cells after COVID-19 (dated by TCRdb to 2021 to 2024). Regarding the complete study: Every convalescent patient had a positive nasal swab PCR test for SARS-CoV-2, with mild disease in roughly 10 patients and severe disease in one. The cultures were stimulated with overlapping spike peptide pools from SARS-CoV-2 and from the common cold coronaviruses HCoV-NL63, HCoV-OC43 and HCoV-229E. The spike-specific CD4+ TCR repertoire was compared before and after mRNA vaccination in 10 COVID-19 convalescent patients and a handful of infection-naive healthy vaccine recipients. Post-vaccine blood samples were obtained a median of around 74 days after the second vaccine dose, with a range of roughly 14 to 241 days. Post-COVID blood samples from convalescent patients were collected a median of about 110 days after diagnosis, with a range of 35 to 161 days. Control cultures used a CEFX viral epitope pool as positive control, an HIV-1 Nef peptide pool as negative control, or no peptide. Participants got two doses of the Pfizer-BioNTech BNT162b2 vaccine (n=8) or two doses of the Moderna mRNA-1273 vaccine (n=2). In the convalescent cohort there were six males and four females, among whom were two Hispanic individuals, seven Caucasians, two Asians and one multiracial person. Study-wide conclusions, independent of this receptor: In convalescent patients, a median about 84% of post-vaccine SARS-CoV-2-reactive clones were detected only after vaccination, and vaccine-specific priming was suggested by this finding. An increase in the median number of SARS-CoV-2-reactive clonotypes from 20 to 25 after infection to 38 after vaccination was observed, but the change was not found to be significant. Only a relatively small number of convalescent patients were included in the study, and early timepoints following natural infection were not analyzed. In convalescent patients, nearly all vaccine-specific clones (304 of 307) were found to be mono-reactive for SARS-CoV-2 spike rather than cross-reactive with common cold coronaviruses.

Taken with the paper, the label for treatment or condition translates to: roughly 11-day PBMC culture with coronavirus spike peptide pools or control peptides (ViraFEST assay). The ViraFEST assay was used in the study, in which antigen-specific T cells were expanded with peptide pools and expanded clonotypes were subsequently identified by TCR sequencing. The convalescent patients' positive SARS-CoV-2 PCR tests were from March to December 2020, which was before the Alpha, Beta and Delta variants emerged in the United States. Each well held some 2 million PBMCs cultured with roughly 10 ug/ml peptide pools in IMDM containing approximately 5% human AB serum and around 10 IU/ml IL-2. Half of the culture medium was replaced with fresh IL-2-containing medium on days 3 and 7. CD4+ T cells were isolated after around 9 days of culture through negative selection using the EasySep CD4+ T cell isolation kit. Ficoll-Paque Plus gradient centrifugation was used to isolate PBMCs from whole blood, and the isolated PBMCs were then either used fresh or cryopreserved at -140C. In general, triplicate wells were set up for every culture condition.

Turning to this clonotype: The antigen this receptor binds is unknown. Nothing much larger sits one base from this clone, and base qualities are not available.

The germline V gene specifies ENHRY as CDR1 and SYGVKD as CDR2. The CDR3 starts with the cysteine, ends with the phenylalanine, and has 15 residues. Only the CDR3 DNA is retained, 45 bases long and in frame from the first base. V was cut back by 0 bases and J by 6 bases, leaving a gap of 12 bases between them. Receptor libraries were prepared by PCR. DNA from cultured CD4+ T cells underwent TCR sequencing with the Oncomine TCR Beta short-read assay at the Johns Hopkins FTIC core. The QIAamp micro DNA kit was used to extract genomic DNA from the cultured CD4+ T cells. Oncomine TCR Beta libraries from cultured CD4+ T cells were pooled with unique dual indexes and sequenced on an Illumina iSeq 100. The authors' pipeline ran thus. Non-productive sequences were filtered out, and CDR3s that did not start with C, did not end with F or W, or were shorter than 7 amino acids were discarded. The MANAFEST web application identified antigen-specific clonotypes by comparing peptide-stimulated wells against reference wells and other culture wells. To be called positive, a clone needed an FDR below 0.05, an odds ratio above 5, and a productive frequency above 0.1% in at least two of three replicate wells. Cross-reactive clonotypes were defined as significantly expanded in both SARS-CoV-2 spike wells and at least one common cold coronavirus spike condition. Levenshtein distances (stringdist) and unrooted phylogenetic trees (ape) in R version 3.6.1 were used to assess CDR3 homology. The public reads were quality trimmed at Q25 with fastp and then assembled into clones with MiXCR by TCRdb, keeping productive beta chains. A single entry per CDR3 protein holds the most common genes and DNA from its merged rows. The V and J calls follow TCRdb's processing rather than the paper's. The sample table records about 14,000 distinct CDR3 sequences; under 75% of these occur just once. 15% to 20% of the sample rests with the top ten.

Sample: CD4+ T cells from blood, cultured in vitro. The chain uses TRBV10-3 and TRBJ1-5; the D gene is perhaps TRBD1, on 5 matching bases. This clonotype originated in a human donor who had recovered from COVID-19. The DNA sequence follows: TGTGCCATCAGTGAGTCGAAAGGGGAAGGTCAGCCCCAGCATTTT. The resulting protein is CAISESKGEGQPQHF.